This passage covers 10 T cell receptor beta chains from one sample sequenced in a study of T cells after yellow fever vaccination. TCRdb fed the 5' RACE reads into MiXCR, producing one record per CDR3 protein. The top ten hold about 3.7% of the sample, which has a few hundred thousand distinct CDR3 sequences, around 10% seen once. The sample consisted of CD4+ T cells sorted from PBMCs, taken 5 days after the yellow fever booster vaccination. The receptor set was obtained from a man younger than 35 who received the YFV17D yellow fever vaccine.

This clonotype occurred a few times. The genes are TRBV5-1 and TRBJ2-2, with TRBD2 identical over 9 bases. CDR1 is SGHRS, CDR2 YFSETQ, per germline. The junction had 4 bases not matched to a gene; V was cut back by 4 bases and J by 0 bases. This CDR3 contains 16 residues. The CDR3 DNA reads TGCGCCAGCAGCGTAGCGGGGGCCTCGAACACCGGGGAGCTGTTTTTT. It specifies CASSVAGASNTGELFF.

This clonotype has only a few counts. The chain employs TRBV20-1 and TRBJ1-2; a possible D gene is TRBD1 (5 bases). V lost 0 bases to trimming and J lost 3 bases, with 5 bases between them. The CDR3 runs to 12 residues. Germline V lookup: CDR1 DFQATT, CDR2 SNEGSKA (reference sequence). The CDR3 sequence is CSAREGHYGYTF. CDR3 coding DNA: TGCAGTGCTAGAGAGGGGCACTATGGCTACACCTTC.

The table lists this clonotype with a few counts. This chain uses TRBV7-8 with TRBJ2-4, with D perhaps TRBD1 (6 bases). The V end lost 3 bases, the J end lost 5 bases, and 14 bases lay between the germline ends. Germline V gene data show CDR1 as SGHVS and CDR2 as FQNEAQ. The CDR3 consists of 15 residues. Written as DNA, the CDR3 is TGTGCCAGCAGCTTCGCAACAGGGCCGCAAAACATTCAGTACTTC. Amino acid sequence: CASSFATGPQNIQYF.

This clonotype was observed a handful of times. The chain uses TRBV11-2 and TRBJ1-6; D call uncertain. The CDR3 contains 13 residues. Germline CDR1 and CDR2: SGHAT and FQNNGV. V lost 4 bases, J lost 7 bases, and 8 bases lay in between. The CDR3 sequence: CASSSRRNSPLHF. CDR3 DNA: TGTGCCAGCAGCTCAAGGAGGAATTCACCCCTCCACTTT.

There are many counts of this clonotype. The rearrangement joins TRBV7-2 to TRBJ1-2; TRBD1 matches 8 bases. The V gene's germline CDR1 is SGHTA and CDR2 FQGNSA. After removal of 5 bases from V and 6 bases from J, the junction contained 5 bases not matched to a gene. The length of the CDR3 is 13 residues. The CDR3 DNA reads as TGTGCCAGCAGCCGTACGACAGGGGATGGCTACACCTTC. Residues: CASSRTTGDGYTF. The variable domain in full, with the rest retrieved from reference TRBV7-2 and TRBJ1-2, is GAGVSQSPSNKVTEKGKDVELRCDPISGHTALYWYRQSLGQGLEFLIYFQGNSAPDKSGLPSDRFSAERTGGSVSTLTIQRTQQEDSAVYLCASSRTTGDGYTFGSGTRLTVV.

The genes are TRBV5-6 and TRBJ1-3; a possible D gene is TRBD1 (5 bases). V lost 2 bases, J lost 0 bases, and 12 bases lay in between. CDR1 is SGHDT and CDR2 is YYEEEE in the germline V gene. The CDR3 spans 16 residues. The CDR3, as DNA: TGTGCCAGCAGCTTACAACAGGTTAGCTCTGGAAACACCATATATTTT. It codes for CASSLQQVSSGNTIYF.

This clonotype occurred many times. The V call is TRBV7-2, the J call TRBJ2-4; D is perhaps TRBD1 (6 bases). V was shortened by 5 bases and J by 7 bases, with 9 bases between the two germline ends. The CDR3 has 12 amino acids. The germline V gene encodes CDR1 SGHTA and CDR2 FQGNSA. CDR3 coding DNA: TGTGCCAGCAGCCAAGACAGGAACATTCAGTACTTC. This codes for CASSQDRNIQYF.

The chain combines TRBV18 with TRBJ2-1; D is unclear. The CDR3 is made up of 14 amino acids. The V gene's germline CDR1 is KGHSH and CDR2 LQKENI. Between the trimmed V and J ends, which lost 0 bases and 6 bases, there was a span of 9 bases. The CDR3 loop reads CASSPPSYANEQFF. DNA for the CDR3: TGTGCCAGCTCACCACCGTCCTACGCCAATGAGCAGTTCTTC.

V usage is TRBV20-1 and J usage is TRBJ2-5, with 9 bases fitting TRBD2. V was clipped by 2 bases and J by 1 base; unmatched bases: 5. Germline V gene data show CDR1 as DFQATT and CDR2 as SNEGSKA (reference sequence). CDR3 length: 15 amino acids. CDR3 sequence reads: CSARLAGFSQETQYF. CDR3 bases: TGCAGTGCTAGACTAGCGGGGTTCTCCCAAGAGACCCAGTACTTC.

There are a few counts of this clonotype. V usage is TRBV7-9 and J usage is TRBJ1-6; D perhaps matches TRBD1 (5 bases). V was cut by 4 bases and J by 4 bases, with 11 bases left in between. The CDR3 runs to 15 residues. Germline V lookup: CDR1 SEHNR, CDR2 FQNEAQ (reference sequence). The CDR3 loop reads CASSSSRQYNSPLHF. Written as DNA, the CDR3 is TGTGCCAGCAGCTCATCGCGACAGTATAATTCACCCCTCCACTTT.